A single sample is the source of the 14 T cell receptor beta chains below, sequenced in a study of T cells after somatic rescue of genetic block. Using immunoSEQ multiplex PCR, the repertoire was profiled, and TCRdb retains in-frame clones only, with some absent. The table includes 110,000 or so clones, around nine tenths detected once. The sample taken for sequencing was peripheral blood mononuclear cells (PBMCs). The receptors derive from a woman younger than 35.

The rearrangement joins TRBV30 to TRBJ1-5; 10 bases line up with TRBD1. Trimming cost V 8 bases and J 6 bases; bases outside gene matches: 4. The CDR3 has 12 amino acids. Germline V gene lookup returns CDR1 GTSNPN and CDR2 SVGIG (reference sequence). CDR3 bases: TGTGCCGGGGGACAGGGGCCTCAGCCCCAGCATTTT. Its protein product is CAGGQGPQPQHF.

V gene TRBV7-6 combines with J gene TRBJ2-2; no clear D gene. Looked up from germline, CDR1 is SGHVS and CDR2 is FNYEAQ. The germline V and J ends were trimmed by 1 base and 4 bases, with 10 bases remaining between them. The CDR3 sequence is 15 residues long. The DNA for the CDR3 is TGTGCCAGCAGCTTAGTACAATCAGGCACCGGGGAGCTGTTTTTT. It codes for CASSLVQSGTGELFF.

The chain has TRBV5-4 and TRBJ1-2, with 10 bases identical to TRBD1. The trim removed 4 bases at V and 0 bases at J, leaving 9 bases unmatched. This CDR3 comprises 17 residues. In germline, CDR1 is SGHNT, CDR2 YYREEE (reference sequence). CDR3 sequence: CASSPAGTGATNYGYTF. CDR3 DNA sequence: TGTGCCAGCAGCCCCGCCGGGACAGGGGCAACTAACTATGGCTACACCTTC. The entire variable domain, with the rest obtained from reference TRBV5-4 and TRBJ1-2, is as follows: ETGVTQSPTHLIKTRGQQVTLRCSSQSGHNTVSWYQQALGQGPQFIFQYYREEENGRGNFPPRFSGLQFPNYSSELNVNALELDDSALYLCASSPAGTGATNYGYTFGSGTRLTVV.

The chain combines TRBV28 with TRBJ2-1; the match to TRBD1 covers 7 bases. V trimming: 2 bases; J trimming: 2 bases; junction bases outside the gene matches: 3. The CDR3 runs to 15 residues. The germline V gene encodes CDR1 MDHEN and CDR2 SYDVKM. The CDR3 DNA follows: TGTGCCAGCAGTTTAAAAGGGGGCCCCTACAATGAGCAGTTCTTC. Translated: CASSLKGGPYNEQFF.

The chain couples TRBV10-3 to TRBJ1-1; TRBD1 matches 7 bases. This CDR3 comprises 14 residues. The germline gives CDR1 ENHRY, CDR2 SYGVKD. Germline trimming cut 6 bases from V and 4 bases from J; bases unmatched to any gene: 8. CDR3 sequence: CAISPGEGATEAFF. The CDR3 coding sequence is TGTGCCATCAGCCCCGGGGAGGGGGCCACTGAAGCTTTCTTT.

The chain is built from TRBV18 and TRBJ2-7; D gene unclear. Between the trimmed V and J ends, which lost 3 bases and 1 base, there was a span of 7 bases. Germline-derived CDR1 and CDR2 are KGHSH and LQKENI. CDR3 length: 13 residues. CDR3: CASSPQDSYEQYF. Written as DNA, the CDR3 is TGTGCCAGCTCACCGCAGGATTCCTACGAGCAGTACTTC.

This clone was observed a single time. The chain recombines TRBV7-3 with TRBJ2-2; no reliable D call. Trimming removed 4 bases at V and 3 bases at J, with 9 bases between. The CDR3 totals 14 residues. CDR1 is SGHTA and CDR2 is FQGTGA in the germline V gene. CDR3 sequence reads: CASSSDGYTGELFF. CDR3 coding DNA: TGTGCCAGCAGCTCAGACGGGTACACCGGGGAGCTGTTTTTT.

This clone came up once. This chain links TRBV9 with TRBJ2-5, with TRBD1 matching 11 bases. J was trimmed by 5 bases and V by 3 bases; bases with no gene match: 6. This CDR3 spans 15 amino acids. The V gene's germline CDR1 is SGDLS and CDR2 YYNGEE. CDR3 sequence (DNA): TGTGCCAGCAGCGCCGGACAGGGGGCTTGGGAGACCCAGTACTTC. Translated: CASSAGQGAWETQYF. Supplemented by reference TRBV9 and TRBJ2-5, the full variable domain reads DSGVTQTPKHLITATGQRVTLRCSPRSGDLSVYWYQQSLDQGLQFLIQYYNGEERAKGNILERFSAQQFPDLHSELNLSSLELGDSALYFCASSAGQGAWETQYFGPGTRLLVL.

The V gene is TRBV18, the J gene TRBJ1-1, with D unclear. The germline V gene has CDR1 KGHSH and CDR2 LQKENI. The CDR3 is 15 residues long. V gave up 3 bases and J gave up 3 bases, with 14 bases separating them. CDR3: CASSPWGMEDTEAFF. The CDR3 bases are TGTGCCAGCTCACCCTGGGGTATGGAGGACACTGAAGCTTTCTTT.

This clone was detected a few times. This chain joins TRBV5-4 and TRBJ1-6; 7 bases align to TRBD1. The CDR3 spans 14 residues. Trimming cost V 2 bases and J 10 bases; bases outside gene matches: 6. Germline V gene sequence: CDR1 SGHNT, CDR2 YYREEE (reference sequence). In DNA form, the CDR3 reads TGTGCCAGCAGCTTTGACAGGGTTGGGTCACCCCTCCACTTT. Translated, it gives CASSFDRVGSPLHF. The full variable domain, rest sourced from reference TRBV5-4 and TRBJ1-6, is ETGVTQSPTHLIKTRGQQVTLRCSSQSGHNTVSWYQQALGQGPQFIFQYYREEENGRGNFPPRFSGLQFPNYSSELNVNALELDDSALYLCASSFDRVGSPLHFGNGTRLTVT.

The chain combines TRBV7-9 with TRBJ1-5, with 8 bases lining up with TRBD1. There are 16 residues in the CDR3. The V segment lost 5 bases and the J segment 0 bases; nucleotides outside the gene matches: 6. The V gene's germline CDR1 is SEHNR and CDR2 FQNEAQ (reference sequence). DNA of the CDR3: TGTGCCAGCAGCCAGACGGACAGGGATAGCAATCAGCCCCAGCATTTT. This encodes CASSQTDRDSNQPQHF. The whole variable domain, filled in from reference TRBV7-9 and TRBJ1-5, reads DTGVSQNPRHKITKRGQNVTFRCDPISEHNRLYWYRQTLGQGPEFLTYFQNEAQLEKSRLLSDRFSAERPKGSFSTLEIQRTEQGDSAMYLCASSQTDRDSNQPQHFGDGTRLSIL.

The gene calls are TRBV5-5 and TRBJ1-6; no clear D. The length of the CDR3 is 14 residues. CDR1 is SGHKS and CDR2 is YYEKEE in the germline V gene (reference sequence). Trimming shortened V by 0 bases and J by 7 bases, and 8 bases separated the two germline ends. CDR3 DNA sequence: TGTGCCAGCAGCTTGGGGGAATGGAATTCACCCCTCCACTTT. Translated: CASSLGEWNSPLHF.

The J gene is TRBJ1-5, the V gene TRBV6-6; D is unclear. The germline V and J ends were trimmed by 5 bases and 5 bases, with 10 bases remaining between them. CDR3 length: 13 amino acids. Germline V CDR1 and CDR2: MNHNY, SVGAGI (reference sequence). The CDR3 spells CASSLGGDQPQHF. In nucleotides, the CDR3 is TGTGCCAGCAGTCTCGGTGGGGATCAGCCCCAGCATTTT.

V gene TRBV23-1 combines with J gene TRBJ2-4; 7 bases agree with TRBD1. TRBV23-1 is an ORF; its function is uncertain. J was trimmed by 3 bases and V by 3 bases; bases with no gene match: 8. The CDR3 is made up of 16 amino acids. CDR3 in amino acids: CASSHDRVVGKNIQYF. The CDR3 DNA is TGCGCCAGCAGTCACGACAGGGTTGTGGGCAAAAACATTCAGTACTTC.